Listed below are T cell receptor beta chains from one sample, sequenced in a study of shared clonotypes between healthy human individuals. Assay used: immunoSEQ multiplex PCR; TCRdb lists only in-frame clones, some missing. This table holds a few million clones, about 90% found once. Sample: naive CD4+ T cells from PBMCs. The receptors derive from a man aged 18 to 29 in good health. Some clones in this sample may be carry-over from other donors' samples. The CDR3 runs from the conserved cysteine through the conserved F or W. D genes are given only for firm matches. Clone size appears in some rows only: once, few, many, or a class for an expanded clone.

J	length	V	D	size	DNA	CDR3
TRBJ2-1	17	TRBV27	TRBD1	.	TGTGCCAGCAGTTTAAAAACAGGGGGCGCTAATTACAATGAGCAGTTCTTC	CASSLKTGGANYNEQFF
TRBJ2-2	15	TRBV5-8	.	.	TGTGCCAGCAGCTTATTTGGCGGTAACACCGGGGAGCTGTTTTTT	CASSLFGGNTGELFF
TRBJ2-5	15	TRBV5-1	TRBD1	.	TGCGCCAGCAGCTTTACGGGACAGCCCCAAGAGACCCAGTACTTC	CASSFTGQPQETQYF
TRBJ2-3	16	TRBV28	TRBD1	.	TGTGCCAGCAATTTCGGCCCGGGACAGCGCACAGATACGCAGTATTTT	CASNFGPGQRTDTQYF
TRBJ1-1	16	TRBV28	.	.	TGTGCCAGCAGTTTACTAGGGTCCCGGGGGAACACTGAAGCTTTCTTT	CASSLLGSRGNTEAFF
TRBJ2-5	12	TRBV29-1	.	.	TGCAGCGTGAACCGTGGTGCCGAGACCCAGTACTTC	CSVNRGAETQYF
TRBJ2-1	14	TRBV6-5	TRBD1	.	TGTGCCAGCAGATCACCACAGGGGGGCAATGAGCAGTTCTTC	CASRSPQGGNEQFF
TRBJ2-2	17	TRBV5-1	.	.	TGCGCCAGCAGCTTGGGCCCCCGGGGGCGGTACACCGGGGAGCTGTTTTTT	CASSLGPRGRYTGELFF
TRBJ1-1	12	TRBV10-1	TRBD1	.	TGCGCCAGCAGCCGACAGGGTAAAGAAGCTTTCTTT	CASSRQGKEAFF
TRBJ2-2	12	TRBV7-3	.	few	TGTGCCAGCAGCTTAATCACCGGGGAGCTGTTTTTT	CASSLITGELFF
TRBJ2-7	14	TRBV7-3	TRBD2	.	TGTGCCAGCAGCCCCGCTCCGGGAGGTCGCGAGCAGTACTTC	CASSPAPGGREQYF
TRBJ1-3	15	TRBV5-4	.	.	TGTGCCAGCAGCTTGGAGGGTCTCTCTGGAAACACCATATATTTT	CASSLEGLSGNTIYF
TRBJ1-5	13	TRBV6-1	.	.	TGTGCCGGCTCAGGGGAGGTTGATCAGCCCCAGCATTTT	CAGSGEVDQPQHF
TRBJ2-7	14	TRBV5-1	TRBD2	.	TGCGCCAGTGGGAATAGCGGGAGGGCTTACGAGCAGTACTTC	CASGNSGRAYEQYF
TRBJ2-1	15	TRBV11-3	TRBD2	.	TGTGCCAGCAGCTTAGTAGCGGGGGTCGGCAATGAGCAGTTCTTC	CASSLVAGVGNEQFF
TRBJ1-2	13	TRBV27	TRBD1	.	TGTGCCAGCAGTATACGACAGGGGTGGGGCTACACCTTC	CASSIRQGWGYTF
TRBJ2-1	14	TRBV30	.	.	TGTGCCTGGTCATTAGCGTCCGCCTACAATGAGCAGTTCTTC	CAWSLASAYNEQFF
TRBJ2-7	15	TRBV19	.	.	TGTGCCAGTAGTCCATGGGTCGCAGGGCGGTACGAGCAGTACTTC	CASSPWVAGRYEQYF
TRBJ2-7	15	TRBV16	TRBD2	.	TGTGCCAGCAGCCAATCTAGCGGGGCCTTCTACGAGCAGTACTTC	CASSQSSGAFYEQYF
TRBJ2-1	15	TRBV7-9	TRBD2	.	TGTGCCAGCAGCTTAGTTGGAGCGGGAGGCGATGAGCAGTTCTTC	CASSLVGAGGDEQFF
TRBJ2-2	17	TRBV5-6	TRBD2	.	TGTGCCAGCAGCTTGGGGACTAGCGGGAGGGTCGGCGGGGAGCTGTTTTTT	CASSLGTSGRVGGELFF
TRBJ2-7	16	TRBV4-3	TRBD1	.	TGCGCCAGCAGCCAGGCCGACAGGGGGTTCTCCTACGAGCAGTACTTC	CASSQADRGFSYEQYF
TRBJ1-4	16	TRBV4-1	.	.	TGCGCCAGCAGCCCAGGACTTACAACAACTAATGAAAAACTGTTTTTT	CASSPGLTTTNEKLFF
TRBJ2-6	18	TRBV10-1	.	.	TGCGCCAGCAGTGAGTCCCCGGGACAAAGCTCTGGGGCCAACGTCCTGACTTTC	CASSESPGQSSGANVLTF
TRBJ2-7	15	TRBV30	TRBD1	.	TGTGCCTGGAGTGCCGGTGGGACAGGCTCCTACGAGCAGTACTTC	CAWSAGGTGSYEQYF
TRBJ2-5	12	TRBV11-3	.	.	TGTGCCAGCAGCTTAGATCAGGAGACCCAGTACTTC	CASSLDQETQYF
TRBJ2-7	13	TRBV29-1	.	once	TGCAGCGTTGCTCAGGGGGGGATCTACGAGCAGTACTTC	CSVAQGGIYEQYF
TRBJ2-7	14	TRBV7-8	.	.	TGTGCCAGCAGTGCCTCCGGGAGCTCCTACGAGCAGTACTTC	CASSASGSSYEQYF
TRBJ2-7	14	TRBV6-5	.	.	TGTGCCAGCAGCAGGGGGAGGAGGGTTTACGAGCAGTACTTC	CASSRGRRVYEQYF
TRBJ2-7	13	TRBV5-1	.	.	TGCGCCAGCAGAATGGCAGCTTCCTACGAGCAGTACTTC	CASRMAASYEQYF
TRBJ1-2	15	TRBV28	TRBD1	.	TGTGCCAGCAGTTCCGGGACAGGGGCTGTATATGGCTACACCTTC	CASSSGTGAVYGYTF
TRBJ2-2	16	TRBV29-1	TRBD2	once	TGCAGCGTTCATACGCCTACTAGCGGGAGGCCCGGGGAGCTGTTTTTT	CSVHTPTSGRPGELFF
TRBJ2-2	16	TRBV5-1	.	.	TGCGCCAGCAGCACGACAGCTTTAACGAACACCGGGGAGCTGTTTTTT	CASSTTALTNTGELFF
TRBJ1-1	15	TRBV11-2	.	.	TGTGCCAGCAGCTCTCTAACAGGGATGAACACTGAAGCTTTCTTT	CASSSLTGMNTEAFF
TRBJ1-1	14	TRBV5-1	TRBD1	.	TGCGCCAGCAGCTCGCAGGGGGCAGTCACTGAAGCTTTCTTT	CASSSQGAVTEAFF
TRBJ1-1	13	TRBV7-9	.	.	TGTGCCAGCAGCCTTCGGACGGGCACTGAAGCTTTCTTT	CASSLRTGTEAFF
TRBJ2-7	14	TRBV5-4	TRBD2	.	TGTGCCAGCAGCTTACTAGCGGGGGACTACGAGCAGTACTTC	CASSLLAGDYEQYF
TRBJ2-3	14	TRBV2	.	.	TGTGCCAGCAGCCGGGAAGCTAGCACAGATACGCAGTATTTT	CASSREASTDTQYF
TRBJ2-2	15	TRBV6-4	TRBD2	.	TGTGCCAGCAGTGACTCTAGCGGGAGCACCGGGGAGCTGTTTTTT	CASSDSSGSTGELFF
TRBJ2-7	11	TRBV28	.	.	TGTGCCAGCAGCCTAGGGGACGAGCAGTACTTC	CASSLGDEQYF
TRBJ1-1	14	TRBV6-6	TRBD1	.	TGTGCCAGCAGTCCCAGGGGGGTTGGTACTGAAGCTTTCTTT	CASSPRGVGTEAFF
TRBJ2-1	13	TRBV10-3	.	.	TGTGCCATCAGTGATGGCCTTGGGAAGGAGCAGTTCTTC	CAISDGLGKEQFF
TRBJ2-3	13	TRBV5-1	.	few	TGCGCCAGCAGCTTGGGACAGACAGATACGCAGTATTTT	CASSLGQTDTQYF
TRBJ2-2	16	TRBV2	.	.	TGTGCCAGCAGCGGACCACGGGGCTTTGACACCGGGGAGCTGTTTTTT	CASSGPRGFDTGELFF
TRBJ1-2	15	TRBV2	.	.	TGTGCCAGCAGGGAGACACCGCCCCAGGGCTATGGCTACACCTTC	CASRETPPQGYGYTF
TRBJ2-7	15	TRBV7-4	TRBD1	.	TGTGCCAGCAGCTTGCGACAGGGTACAGGTTACGAGCAGTACTTC	CASSLRQGTGYEQYF
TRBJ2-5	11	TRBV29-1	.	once	TGCAGCGTCGCCACGACTGAGACCCAGTACTTC	CSVATTETQYF
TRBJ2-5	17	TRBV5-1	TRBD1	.	TGCGCCAGCAGCCTTGACAAAGGACAGGGGGCGCGCGAGACCCAGTACTTC	CASSLDKGQGARETQYF
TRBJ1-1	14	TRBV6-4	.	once	TGTGCCAGCAGTGACTCTGGGGGTTTCACTGAAGCTTTCTTT	CASSDSGGFTEAFF
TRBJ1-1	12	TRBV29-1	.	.	TGCAGCGTTCCTCGACGGTTAGATGAAGCTTTCTTT	CSVPRRLDEAFF
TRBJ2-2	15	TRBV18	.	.	TGTGCCAGCTTTCCTCGGACTTCGAACACCGGGGAGCTGTTTTTT	CASFPRTSNTGELFF
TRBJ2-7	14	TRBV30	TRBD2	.	TGTGCCTGGAGTCGACTAGCGGGAGCGTACGAGCAGTACTTC	CAWSRLAGAYEQYF
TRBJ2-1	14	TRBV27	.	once	TGTGCCAGCAGTAGGGGATACTCCTACAATGAGCAGTTCTTC	CASSRGYSYNEQFF
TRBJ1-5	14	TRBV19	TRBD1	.	TGTGCCAGTAGTATTACAGGGGGCAATCAGCCCCAGCATTTT	CASSITGGNQPQHF
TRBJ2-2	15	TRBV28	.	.	TGTGCCAGCATTACCGGAGGGGCGAACACCGGGGAGCTGTTTTTT	CASITGGANTGELFF
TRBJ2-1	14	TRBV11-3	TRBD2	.	TGTGCCAGCAGCCCCCTTAGCGGGCCCGATGAGCAGTTCTTC	CASSPLSGPDEQFF
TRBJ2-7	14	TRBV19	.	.	TGTGCCAGTAGCGGAGGGCGACTGCCCTACGAGCAGTACTTC	CASSGGRLPYEQYF
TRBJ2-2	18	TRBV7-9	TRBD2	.	TGTGCCAGCAACCCGACAAGGCGGTCTAGCGGGAGTCGGGGGGAGCTGTTTTTT	CASNPTRRSSGSRGELFF